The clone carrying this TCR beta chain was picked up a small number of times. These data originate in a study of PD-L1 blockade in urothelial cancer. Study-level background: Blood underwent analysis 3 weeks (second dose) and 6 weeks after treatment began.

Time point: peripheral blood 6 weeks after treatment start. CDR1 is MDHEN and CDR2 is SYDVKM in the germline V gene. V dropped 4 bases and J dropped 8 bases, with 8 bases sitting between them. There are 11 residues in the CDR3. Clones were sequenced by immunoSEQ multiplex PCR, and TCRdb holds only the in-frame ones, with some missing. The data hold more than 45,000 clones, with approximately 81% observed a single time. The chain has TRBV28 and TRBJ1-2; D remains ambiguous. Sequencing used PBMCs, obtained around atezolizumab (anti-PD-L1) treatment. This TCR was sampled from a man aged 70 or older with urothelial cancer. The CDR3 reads CASSSEGGYTF. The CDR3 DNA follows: TGTGCCAGCAGTTCCGAGGGCGGCTACACCTTC.